This TCR beta chain is drawn from a study of T cell responses to AZD1222 COVID-19 vaccine. General study points: Reportedly, close to half of spike-specific TCRs are directed against unmutated variant regions.

Clones were sequenced by immunoSEQ multiplex PCR, and TCRdb holds only the in-frame ones, with some missing. The top ten clones hold roughly 1.3% of a sample with approximately 190,000 clones, around 92% of them seen once. Germline CDR1 and CDR2: MNHEY and SVGAGI. V dropped 10 bases and J dropped 8 bases, with 14 bases sitting between them. CDR3 length equals 11 residues. To note about this clone: Antigen unknown.

The source is an adult in good health. Sequences were derived from peripheral blood, sampled on day 0 of AZD1222 vaccination. This sequence joins TRBV6-5 and TRBJ1-2; possible D gene TRBD1, 5 bases. CDR3 coding DNA: TGTGCCACAGGCGGGGGTTGGGGCTACACCTTC. This translates into CATGGGWGYTF.